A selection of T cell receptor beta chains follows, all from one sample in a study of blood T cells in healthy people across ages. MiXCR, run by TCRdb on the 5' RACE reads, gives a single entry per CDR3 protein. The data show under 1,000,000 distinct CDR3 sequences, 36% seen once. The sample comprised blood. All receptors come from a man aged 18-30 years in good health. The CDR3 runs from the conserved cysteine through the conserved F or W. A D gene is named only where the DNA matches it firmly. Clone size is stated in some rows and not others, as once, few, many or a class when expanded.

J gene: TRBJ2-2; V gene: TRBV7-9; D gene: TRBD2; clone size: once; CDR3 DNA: TGTGCCAGCAGCCCCGTAGCGGGATTGAACACCGGGGAGCTGTTTTTT; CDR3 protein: CASSPVAGLNTGELFF
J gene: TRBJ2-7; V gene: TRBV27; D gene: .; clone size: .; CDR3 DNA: TGTGCCAGCAGTTTAGGGCCCTTATCATCCTACGAGCAGTACTTC; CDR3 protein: CASSLGPLSSYEQYF
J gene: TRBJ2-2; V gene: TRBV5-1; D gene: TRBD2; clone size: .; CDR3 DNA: TGCGCCAGCAGCTTGCAACTAGCGGGGACCTATGGCGGGGAGCTGTTTTTT; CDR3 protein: CASSLQLAGTYGGELFF
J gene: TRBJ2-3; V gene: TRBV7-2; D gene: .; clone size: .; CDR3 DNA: TGTGCCAGCAGCGCCCGAACTACGGGCGGCACAGATACGCAGTATTTT; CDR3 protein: CASSARTTGGTDTQYF
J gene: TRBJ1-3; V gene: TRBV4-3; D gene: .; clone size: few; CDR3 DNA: TGCGCCAGCAGCCCCAGTCGAGACTCTGGAAACACCATATATTTT; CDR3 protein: CASSPSRDSGNTIYF
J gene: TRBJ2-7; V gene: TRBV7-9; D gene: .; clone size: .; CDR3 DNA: TGTGCCAGCAGCCTCTCCGGGCCCACCAACGGGCAGTACTTC; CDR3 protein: CASSLSGPTNGQYF
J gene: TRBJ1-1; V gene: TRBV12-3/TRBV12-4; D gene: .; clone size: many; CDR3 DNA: TGTGCCAGCAGTTTTGGGAGGGCGAACACTGAAGCTTTCTTT; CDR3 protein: CASSFGRANTEAFF
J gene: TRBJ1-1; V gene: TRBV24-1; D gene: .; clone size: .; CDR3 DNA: TGTGCCACCAGTGATCCACAGTACACTGAAGCTTTCTTT; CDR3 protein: CATSDPQYTEAFF
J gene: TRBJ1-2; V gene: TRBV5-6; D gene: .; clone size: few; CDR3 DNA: TGTGCCAGCAGCTTGGCCATAGGAGCTAACTATGGCTACACCTTC; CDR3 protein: CASSLAIGANYGYTF
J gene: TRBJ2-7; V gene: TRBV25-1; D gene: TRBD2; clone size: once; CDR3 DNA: TGTGCCAGCAGTGCTAGCGGGGGTTACAATGAGCAGTACTTC; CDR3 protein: CASSASGGYNEQYF
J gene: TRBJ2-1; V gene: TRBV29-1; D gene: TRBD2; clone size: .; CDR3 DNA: TGCAGCGTCAGCGGGGGGGTCGTGTTCTTC; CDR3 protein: CSVSGGVVFF
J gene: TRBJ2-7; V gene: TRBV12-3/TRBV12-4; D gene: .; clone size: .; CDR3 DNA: TGTGCCAGCAGTCCCCCCCGAGTAAGGAATACCAATGAGCAGTACTTC; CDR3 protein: CASSPPRVRNTNEQYF
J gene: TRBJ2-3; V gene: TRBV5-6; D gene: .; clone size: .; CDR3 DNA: TGTGCCAGCGCTCGGGTGCAGGTCAGGGCAGATACGCAGTATTTT; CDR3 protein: CASARVQVRADTQYF
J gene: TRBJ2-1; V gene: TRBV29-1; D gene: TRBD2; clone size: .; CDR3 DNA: TGCAGCGCTTGGGACTACCCATACAATGAGCAGTTCTTC; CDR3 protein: CSAWDYPYNEQFF
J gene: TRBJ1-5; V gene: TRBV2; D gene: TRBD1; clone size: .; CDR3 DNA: TGTGCCAGCAGCGCGGGACAGGGTCATCAGCCCCAGCATTTT; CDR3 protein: CASSAGQGHQPQHF
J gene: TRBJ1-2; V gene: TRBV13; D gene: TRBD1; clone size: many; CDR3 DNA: TGTGCCAGCAGCCTGGGACAGGGAAGCTACACCTTC; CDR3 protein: CASSLGQGSYTF
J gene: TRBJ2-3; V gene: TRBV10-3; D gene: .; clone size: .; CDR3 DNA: TGTGCCATCAGGCCGGGACATAGCACAGATACGCAGTATTTT; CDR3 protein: CAIRPGHSTDTQYF
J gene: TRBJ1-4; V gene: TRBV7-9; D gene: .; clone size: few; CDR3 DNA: TGTGCCAGCAGCTTAGCGAAGGGCAGGGAAAATGAAAAACTGTTTTTT; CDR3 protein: CASSLAKGRENEKLFF
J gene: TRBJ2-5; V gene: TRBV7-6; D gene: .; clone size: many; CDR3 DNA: TGTGCCAGCAGCTTAGTGACATCCCCCCAAGAGACCCAGTACTTC; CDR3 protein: CASSLVTSPQETQYF
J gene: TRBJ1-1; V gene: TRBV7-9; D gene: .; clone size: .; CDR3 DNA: TGTGCCACTCTTCTGTACAGGGACACTGAAGCTTTCTTT; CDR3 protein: CATLLYRDTEAFF
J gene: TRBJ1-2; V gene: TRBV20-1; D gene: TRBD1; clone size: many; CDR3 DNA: TGCAGTGCTAATACAGGGGGTCAATATGGCTACACCTTC; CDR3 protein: CSANTGGQYGYTF